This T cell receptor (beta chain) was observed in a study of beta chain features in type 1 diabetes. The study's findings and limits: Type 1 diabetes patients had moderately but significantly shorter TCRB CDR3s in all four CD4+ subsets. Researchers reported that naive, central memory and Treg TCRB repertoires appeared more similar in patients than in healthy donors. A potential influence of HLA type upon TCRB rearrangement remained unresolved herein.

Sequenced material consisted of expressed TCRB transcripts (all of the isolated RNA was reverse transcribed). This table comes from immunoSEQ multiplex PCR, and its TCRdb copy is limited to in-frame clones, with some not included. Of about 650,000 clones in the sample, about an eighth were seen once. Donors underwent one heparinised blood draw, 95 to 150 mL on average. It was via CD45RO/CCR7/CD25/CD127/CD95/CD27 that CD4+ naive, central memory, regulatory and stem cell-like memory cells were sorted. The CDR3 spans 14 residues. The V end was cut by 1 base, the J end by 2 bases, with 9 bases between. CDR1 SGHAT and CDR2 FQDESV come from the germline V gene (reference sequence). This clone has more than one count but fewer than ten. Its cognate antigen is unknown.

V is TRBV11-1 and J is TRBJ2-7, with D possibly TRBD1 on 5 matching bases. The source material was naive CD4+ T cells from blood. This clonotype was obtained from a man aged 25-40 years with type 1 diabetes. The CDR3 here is CASSLGGDAYEQYF. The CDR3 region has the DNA TGTGCCAGCAGCTTAGGGGGCGACGCCTACGAGCAGTACTTC. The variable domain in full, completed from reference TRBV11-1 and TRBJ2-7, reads EAEVAQSPRYKITEKSQAVAFWCDPISGHATLYWYRQILGQGPELLVQFQDESVVDDSQLPKDRFSAERLKGVDSTLKIQPAELGDSAMYLCASSLGGDAYEQYFGPGTRLTVT.